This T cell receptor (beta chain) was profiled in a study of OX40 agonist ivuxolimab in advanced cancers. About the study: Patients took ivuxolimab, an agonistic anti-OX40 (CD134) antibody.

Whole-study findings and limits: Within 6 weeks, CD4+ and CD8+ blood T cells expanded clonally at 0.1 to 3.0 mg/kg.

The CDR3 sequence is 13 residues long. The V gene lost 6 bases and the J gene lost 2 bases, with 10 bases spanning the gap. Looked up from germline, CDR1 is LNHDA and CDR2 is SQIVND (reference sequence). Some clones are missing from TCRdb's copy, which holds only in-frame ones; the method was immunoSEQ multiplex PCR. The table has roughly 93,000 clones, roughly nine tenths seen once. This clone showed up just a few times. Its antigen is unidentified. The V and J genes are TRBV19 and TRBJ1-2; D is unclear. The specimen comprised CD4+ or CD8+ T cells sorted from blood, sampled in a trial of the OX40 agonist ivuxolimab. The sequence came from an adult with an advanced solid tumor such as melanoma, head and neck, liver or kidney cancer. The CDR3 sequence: CASSRTGNYGYTF. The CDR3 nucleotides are TGTGCCAGTAGCCGGACGGGCAACTATGGCTACACCTTC.